This TCR beta chain was recorded in a study of shared clonotypes between healthy human individuals. Study overall: Samples came from two female and a few male donors aged 18 to 49. Whole-study findings and limits: Several donors held around 5% of naive CD4 clonotypes in common.

As regards this clone: Its cognate antigen is unknown.

The study separated CD4+ cells into CD45RA+ naive and CD45RA-negative memory subsets. The germline gives CDR1 SGHRS, CDR2 YFSETQ. Trimming took 1 base from V and 6 from J; bases not matched to a gene: 4. CDR3 size: 15 residues. The protocol was immunoSEQ multiplex PCR, while the TCRdb copy is restricted to in-frame clones and leaves out a portion. The sample records under 1,900,000 clones, approximately 98.5% being singletons. The specimen sequenced was naive CD4+ T cells sorted from blood. Specified subset: CD45RA+ positively selected. V gene TRBV5-1 combines with J gene TRBJ1-4, with 9 positions matching TRBD1. The TCR sequence derives from a man aged 25 to 40 in good health. CDR3: CASSLPGQGDEKLFF. The CDR3 DNA follows: TGCGCCAGCAGCTTGCCGGGACAGGGCGATGAAAAACTGTTTTTT.